This T cell receptor (beta chain) stems from a study of beta chain features in type 1 diabetes (dated by TCRdb to the late 2010s). Regarding the complete study: Patients and healthy donors did not differ in mean age, gender distribution, total cell number or subset yield. A total of roughly 99,000,000 sorted cells were examined across all samples, and the number of cells per subset was strongly correlated with RNA yield. Regulatory and stem cell-like memory subsets were obtained from only 8 patients and roughly eight healthy donors, while naive and central memory subsets were obtained from all 30 or so donors. In the study, recently diagnosed type 1 diabetes patients and matched healthy donors were compared on the TCRB repertoires of their sorted circulating CD4+ T cell subsets. General conclusions and limits of the study: In all four CD4+ subsets, TCRB CDR3 length was moderately but significantly shorter in type 1 diabetes patients. Because cDNA rather than genomic DNA was sequenced, highly expressing activated cells could have been over-represented, although no difference in activation and CD3 levels was found between groups. HLA sub-analyses involved small numbers of individuals, so any influence of HLA type on TCRB rearrangement remained unresolved. At VDJ recombination sites, type 1 diabetes patients had fewer insertions and more deleted nucleotides, which implies abnormalities in thymic rearrangement. Naive, central memory and regulatory TCRB repertoires appeared to be more similar among patients than among healthy donors. Shorter templates might be favored by PCR, yet because patient and control samples were amplified and corrected together, any such skew would affect both groups equally.

A single peripheral blood draw of approximately 120 mL on average was collected from each donor into heparinised tubes. A BD FACSAria II was used to sort naive, central memory, regulatory and stem cell-like memory CD4+ T cells with a panel that included CD45RO, CCR7, CD25, CD127, CD95 and CD27. A purity above 95% was achieved for all sorted populations. PBMCs were isolated right away by Lymphoprep density gradient centrifugation and were stained directly, without culture. So that batch effects would be minimized, each experiment stained and sorted samples in pairs, pairing one healthy donor with one patient. The High Capacity cDNA Reverse Transcription Kit was used to reverse transcribe all of the isolated RNA, meaning that expressed TCRB transcripts were what got sequenced. Naive, central memory and regulatory T cell samples underwent deep immunoSEQ sequencing, averaging around 3.9 million total reads per sample. After sorted cells were lysed in RLT buffer, RNA was extracted with DNase-treated RNeasy Micro or Mini kits, with the choice depending on cell number. Each cell subset was processed on its own to prevent cross-contamination, while patient and healthy donor samples were processed together. TCRB sequences were amplified from cDNA with the immunoSEQ multiplex PCR, producing 87-bp fragments spanning the CDR3 region. The amplicons were sequenced using the Illumina HiSeq platform. For the original study's pipeline: PCR bias was computationally corrected using synthetic template baselines, reads within Hamming distance 2 were collapsed, and singletons that could not be merged were discarded. Reads were aligned to IMGT to assign V, D and J genes, CDR3 length, and insertions or deletions at six rearrangement sites. Within each subset, clonotype counts were normalized to sorted cell number, and only after that were true diversity and Gini coefficients computed with the tcR R package. The overlap coefficient, calculated on TCRB nucleotide sequences, was used to measure repertoire sharing. As a proxy for the pre-selection repertoire, out-of-frame TCRB sequences from naive cells were analyzed. The source is immuneACCESS, and TCRdb retained only in-frame sequences with V and J called. Part of the clones is not carried over; for the studies checked, unresolved V genes explain less than half of this, and the remainder is unexplained. V and J calls and clone size are as listed in that table; D and trimming were resolved from the DNA. This sample gives hundreds of thousands of clones in total; around 15% of them show up just once. The ten largest clones take up 0.035% to 0.045% of the sample.

A few counts support this clone. Its cognate antigen has yet to be identified. Base qualities are not at hand, and no much larger clone is one base apart. The clonotype was recovered from a man aged 18 to 29 with type 1 diabetes. The sequencing input was naive CD4+ T cells from blood. The sample's cell subset or site, from its label and the paper: true naive CD4+ T cells.

The sequenced DNA is TGTGCCAGCAGCTTAGTTCTAGCGGGGAGGTCCTACGAGCAGTACTTC. This translates into CASSLVLAGRSYEQYF. The rearrangement combines TRBV7-9 with TRBJ2-7, with TRBD2 matching 9 junction bases. From a lookup of the germline V gene (reference sequence), CDR1 and CDR2 are SEHNR and FQNEAQ. Including cysteine and phenylalanine, the CDR3 has 16 amino acids. The CDR3 DNA has 48 bases and is translated from base 1. At the junction V is shortened by 1 base and J by 1 base; bases outside the gene matches: 5.